These 27 T cell receptor beta chains originate from one sample sequenced in a study of control samples from healthy donors and cancer patients. Method: immunoSEQ multiplex PCR; TCRdb's copy keeps in-frame clones and lacks some. Among fewer than 200,000 clones, around 90% were seen once, and the ten largest hold roughly 1.3%. Sequencing input: blood. Every receptor here comes from a man aged 25-45 years in good health.

This chain joins TRBV25-1 and TRBJ1-6; weak D call: TRBD1 (6 bases). CDR1 and CDR2 (germline): MGHDK, SYGVNS. V shed 0 bases and J shed 13 bases, with 13 bases lying between them. This CDR3 has 14 residues. As DNA, the CDR3 is TGTGCCAGCAGTGAATATCCAGGGGATTGGCCCCTCCACTTT. Encoded protein: CASSEYPGDWPLHF.

This clone was observed a few times. The CDR3 sequence is CASSEWVNQPQHF. In DNA form, the CDR3 reads TGTGCCAGCAGTGAATGGGTTAATCAGCCCCAGCATTTT. The rearrangement links TRBV6-1 to TRBJ1-5; no reliable D call. Germline V lookup: CDR1 MNHNS, CDR2 SASEGT. This CDR3 spans 13 amino acids. Trimming took 2 bases from V and 4 from J, leaving 6 bases between them.

V is TRBV5-4 and J is TRBJ2-4; D is perhaps TRBD2 (6 bases). The germline V gene has CDR1 SGHNT and CDR2 YYREEE (reference sequence). V was cut by 4 bases and J by 6 bases, with 14 bases left in between. The CDR3 covers 14 residues. The CDR3 region is CASSPLVGGNIQYF. The CDR3 DNA follows: TGTGCCAGCAGCCCCCTCGTGGGGGGAAACATTCAGTACTTC.

This chain connects TRBV30 to TRBJ1-3, with D perhaps TRBD1 (5 bases). Germline V lookup: CDR1 GTSNPN, CDR2 SVGIG (reference sequence). The CDR3 extends over 15 amino acids. V was cut by 2 bases and J by 4 bases, with 15 bases left in between. The CDR3 sequence: CAWSPPEGPGNTIYF. The CDR3 nucleotides read TGTGCCTGGAGTCCCCCAGAGGGGCCGGGAAACACCATATATTTT.

The V gene is TRBV15, the J gene TRBJ2-3; no clear D gene. The CDR3 covers 12 residues. Trimming took 5 bases from V and 7 from J, leaving 10 bases between them. CDR1 is LNHNV, CDR2 YYDKDF, per germline (reference sequence). Here the CDR3 reads CATSSIAHTQYF. The CDR3 nucleotides read TGTGCCACCAGCTCCATAGCTCATACGCAGTATTTT.

V usage is TRBV27 and J usage is TRBJ1-4, with 7 nucleotides matching TRBD1. The CDR3 runs to 14 residues. After removal of 5 bases from V and 8 bases from J, the junction contained 8 bases not matched to a gene. Germline lookup yields CDR1 MNHEY and CDR2 SMNVEV (reference sequence). CDR3 nucleotides: TGTGCCAGCAGTCCAAGACAGGGTAGGGAAAAACTGTTTTTT. It codes for CASSPRQGREKLFF.

The V gene is TRBV5-8, the J gene TRBJ2-3, with a tentative D call TRBD1 (6 bases). This CDR3 is built from 14 residues. Trimming stripped 5 bases from V and 2 bases from J, with 12 bases between. CDR1 SGHTS and CDR2 YDEGEE come from the germline V gene. The CDR3 DNA reads TGTGCCAGCAGTTATGGACAGATCACAGATACGCAGTATTTT. Residues: CASSYGQITDTQYF.

The genes are TRBV5-1 and TRBJ1-4; TRBD1 might be the D (5 bases). This CDR3 is 15 amino acids long. Trimming removed 0 bases from V and 5 bases from J, with 11 bases in between. Germline V gives CDR1 SGHRS, CDR2 YFSETQ. CDR3 DNA: TGCGCCAGCAGCTTGGCCGGCGACAGAAATGAAAAACTGTTTTTT. Residues: CASSLAGDRNEKLFF.

The J gene is TRBJ1-2, the V gene TRBV11-2, with D possibly matching TRBD1 (5 bases). V was clipped by 0 bases and J by 7 bases, with 6 bases between them. CDR1 is SGHAT and CDR2 is FQNNGV in the germline V gene. The CDR3 totals 12 residues. CDR3: CASSLETAGYTF. CDR3 DNA: TGTGCCAGCAGCTTAGAGACAGCTGGCTACACCTTC.

This clone came up a few times. The chain has TRBV7-2 and TRBJ2-1; D tentatively reads TRBD1 or TRBD2 (5 bases each). Germline assignment: CDR1 SGHTA and CDR2 FQGNSA. The CDR3 runs 16 residues. Deletions cut 8 bases from V and 2 bases from J, with 19 bases between. For the CDR3, the DNA is TGTGCCAGCCCCCCCCGCCGGGGCGATACCTACAATGAGCAGTTCTTC. Translation: CASPPRRGDTYNEQFF.

The chain couples TRBV5-6 to TRBJ1-3, with D perhaps matching TRBD1 (5 bases). Trimming shortened V by 0 bases and J by 4 bases, and 8 bases separated the two germline ends. The CDR3 extends over 14 amino acids. Germline assignment: CDR1 SGHDT and CDR2 YYEEEE. Here the CDR3 DNA reads TGTGCCAGCAGCTTGGGGACAACCGGAAACACCATATATTTT. Translated, it gives CASSLGTTGNTIYF.

The rearrangement uses TRBV12-3 or TRBV12-4 and TRBJ1-6; a possible D gene is TRBD1 (5 bases). This CDR3 is 13 amino acids long. Trimming took off 6 bases at V and 2 bases at J, with 5 bases between the two ends. CDR3 DNA: TGTGCCAGCAGGGGGGCCTATAATTCACCCCTCCACTTT. This translates into CASRGAYNSPLHF.

The gene calls are TRBV30 and TRBJ1-5; TRBD1 is a possible D gene (5 bases). The CDR3 has 14 amino acids. Trimming removed 5 bases at V and 0 bases at J, with 11 bases between. The germline V gene has CDR1 GTSNPN and CDR2 SVGIG (reference sequence). CDR3 region: CAWADSYSNQPQHF. The DNA of the CDR3 is TGTGCCTGGGCAGACAGTTATAGCAATCAGCCCCAGCATTTT. Together with reference TRBV30 and TRBJ1-5, the CDR3 gives the full variable domain: SQTIHQWPATLVQPVGSPLSLECTVEGTSNPNLYWYRQAAGRGLQLLFYSVGIGQISSEVPQNLSASRPQDRQFILSSKKLLLSDSGFYLCAWADSYSNQPQHFGDGTRLSIL.

The CDR3 loop reads CASSSGLASGELFF. CDR3 in DNA: TGTGCCAGCAGCTCTGGACTAGCGTCCGGGGAGCTGTTTTTT. The chain uses TRBV7-9 and TRBJ2-2, with 9 bases matching TRBD2. Germline CDR1 and CDR2: SEHNR and FQNEAQ (reference sequence). This CDR3 spans 14 amino acids. The junction had 3 bases not matched to a gene; V was cut back by 4 bases and J by 6 bases. Based on the CDR3 plus reference TRBV7-9 and TRBJ2-2, the full variable domain is DTGVSQNPRHKITKRGQNVTFRCDPISEHNRLYWYRQTLGQGPEFLTYFQNEAQLEKSRLLSDRFSAERPKGSFSTLEIQRTEQGDSAMYLCASSSGLASGELFFGEGSRLTVL.

The chain has TRBV7-2 and TRBJ1-4, with 9 bases that match TRBD1. The J segment lost 10 bases and the V segment lost 7 bases, leaving 10 bases of the junction unmatched. Per germline, CDR1 SGHTA and CDR2 FQGNSA. The CDR3 is made up of 14 amino acids. DNA for the CDR3: TGTGCCAGCACCGACGACAGGGGGAAGGCAAAACTGTTTTTT. Its protein is CASTDDRGKAKLFF.

CDR3 sequence: CASSAHRDSSYEQYF. DNA of the CDR3: TGCGCCAGCAGCGCGCACAGGGACAGCTCCTACGAGCAGTACTTC. The rearrangement joins TRBV4-3 to TRBJ2-7; 7 bases match TRBD1. Germline V gene data show CDR1 as LGHNA and CDR2 as YSLEER. The CDR3 is 15 amino acids. Trimming at V came to 5 bases and at J to 0 bases, leaving 7 bases not matched to a gene.

CDR3 nucleotides: TGTGCCACAGGGGGCGCGCGGACAGACGAAAATCAGCCCCAGCATTTT. Protein product: CATGGARTDENQPQHF. The chain employs TRBV2 and TRBJ1-5; 8 positions agree with TRBD1. The V and J ends lost 10 bases and 4 bases, in that order; junction bases with no gene match: 15. Germline V lookup: CDR1 SNHLY, CDR2 FYNNEI. The length of the CDR3 is 16 residues.

This clone is a singleton in its sample. The chain combines TRBV11-2 with TRBJ2-3, with TRBD2 identical over 11 bases. Germline lookup yields CDR1 SGHAT and CDR2 FQNNGV. After removal of 1 base from V and 6 bases from J, the junction contained 6 bases not matched to a gene. The CDR3 totals 16 residues. The CDR3 DNA reads as TGTGCCAGCAGCTTAGTTCCTAGCGGGAGGTATGATACGCAGTATTTT. Translated, it gives CASSLVPSGRYDTQYF.

The chain employs TRBV5-5 and TRBJ1-5; TRBD1 matches at 10 bases. CDR1 is SGHKS and CDR2 is YYEKEE in the germline V gene (reference sequence). This CDR3 has 19 residues. With 1 base clipped from V and 4 bases from J, the junction kept 14 bases outside the gene matches. CDR3: CASSLKSGTGARENQPQHF. The CDR3 DNA is TGTGCCAGCAGCTTGAAGTCCGGGACAGGGGCGAGGGAGAATCAGCCCCAGCATTTT.

This sequence joins TRBV7-2 and TRBJ2-6; D could derive from TRBD1 or TRBD2 (6 bases each). From germline, CDR1 is SGHTA and CDR2 FQGNSA. The CDR3 extends over 15 amino acids. The V end was cut by 5 bases, the J end by 3 bases, with 11 bases between. The CDR3 DNA is TGTGCCAGCAGCGCGGGACACTATGGGGCCAACGTCCTGACTTTC. Translated: CASSAGHYGANVLTF.

The genes are TRBV18 and TRBJ1-3; tentative D call: TRBD1 (5 bases). This CDR3 comprises 16 residues. V gave up 2 bases and J gave up 0 bases, with 11 bases separating them. CDR1 KGHSH and CDR2 LQKENI come from the germline V gene. The CDR3 is CASSPITGFSGNTIYF. Here the CDR3 DNA reads TGTGCCAGCTCACCAATTACAGGATTCTCTGGAAACACCATATATTTT.

The chain is built from TRBV7-9 and TRBJ2-3; no clear D gene. The CDR3 consists of 17 residues. The germline V gene encodes CDR1 SEHNR and CDR2 FQNEAQ (reference sequence). Trimming shortened V by 5 bases and J by 2 bases, and 20 bases separated the two germline ends. The CDR3 is CASSLLWVGDTTDTQYF. CDR3 DNA sequence: TGTGCCAGCAGCCTATTGTGGGTAGGAGACACCACAGATACGCAGTATTTT.

This chain links TRBV18 with TRBJ1-5; 10 bases are shared with TRBD1. CDR3 size: 16 residues. V trimming: 1 base; J trimming: 4 bases; junction bases outside the gene matches: 4. The germline CDR1 and CDR2 sequences are KGHSH and LQKENI. In DNA, the CDR3 is TGTGCCAGCTCACCACGGGACAGGGGATCTAATCAGCCCCAGCATTTT. This translates into CASSPRDRGSNQPQHF. Together with reference TRBV18 and TRBJ1-5, the CDR3 gives the full variable domain: NAGVMQNPRHLVRRRGQEARLRCSPMKGHSHVYWYRQLPEEGLKFMVYLQKENIIDESGMPKERFSAEFPKEGPSILRIQQVVRGDSAAYFCASSPRDRGSNQPQHFGDGTRLSIL.

J is TRBJ2-7 and V is TRBV14; 9 nucleotides match TRBD1. This CDR3 spans 17 amino acids. Germline loops: CDR1 SGHDN, CDR2 FVKESK. Unmatched junction bases numbered 13, after V lost 4 bases and J lost 3 bases. For the CDR3, the DNA is TGTGCCAGCAGCCGACCCGGGACAGGGTTACCACTCTACGAGCAGTACTTC. Translating gives CASSRPGTGLPLYEQYF.

V is TRBV3-1 (or the pseudogene TRBV3-2) and J is TRBJ1-2, with 7 bases fitting TRBD1. CDR1 is LGHDT, CDR2 YNNKEL, per germline (reference sequence). This CDR3 spans 14 amino acids. V shed 7 bases, J shed 2 bases, and the junction held 7 bases outside the gene matches. The CDR3 reads CASTRQGANYGYTF. For the CDR3, the DNA is TGTGCCAGCACCCGACAGGGAGCGAACTATGGCTACACCTTC.

This chain uses TRBV3-1 (or the pseudogene TRBV3-2) with TRBJ2-7; D is undetermined. Germline-derived CDR1 and CDR2 are LGHDT and YNNKEL (reference sequence). The CDR3 covers 15 residues. Trimming removed 4 bases at V and 2 bases at J, with 15 bases between. CDR3 loop: CASSPDSKATYEQYF. The CDR3 region has the DNA TGTGCCAGCAGCCCAGATTCCAAGGCCACCTACGAGCAGTACTTC.

The V and J genes are TRBV18 and TRBJ1-3; no clear D. Germline V gene lookup returns CDR1 KGHSH and CDR2 LQKENI. This CDR3 has 14 residues. Trimming cost V 3 bases and J 1 base, with 7 bases left between them. The CDR3 DNA reads TGTGCCAGCTCACCTTTGGAGTCTGGAAACACCATATATTTT. Residues: CASSPLESGNTIYF.